These 21 T cell receptor beta chains originate from one sample sequenced in a study of molecular identifiers for immune sequencing clone quantification. Via MiXCR, TCRdb re-called the PCR reads, giving one row per CDR3 protein. The sample has some 65,000 distinct CDR3 sequences, about a fifth seen once. The sample consisted of naive CD8+ T cells from blood, with Jurkat cell RNA spiked in. Subset denoted: FACS-sorted CD8+CD4-CCR7+CD45RA+ naive T cells. Source of these receptors: a human donor in good health. Some libraries in this study had Jurkat cell RNA spiked in.

This clonotype appeared many times. This chain links TRBV5-6 with TRBJ2-7; D not certain. The CDR3 is 15 amino acids. Germline CDR1 and CDR2: SGHDT and YYEEEE. V gave up 4 bases and J gave up 0 bases, with 14 bases separating them. The CDR3 reads CASSLKIQSSYEQYF. The CDR3 DNA follows: TGTGCCAGCAGCCTAAAGATACAGAGCTCCTACGAGCAGTACTTC.

In its sample, this clonotype was seen many times. The chain combines TRBV3-1 with TRBJ2-7; 7 nucleotides align to TRBD2. After removal of 10 bases from V and 3 bases from J, the junction contained 9 bases not matched to a gene. This CDR3 is 13 amino acids long. The germline V gene has CDR1 LGHDT and CDR2 YNNKEL (reference sequence). In DNA form, the CDR3 reads TGTGCCACCGGGGGAGGGGAAAGCTACGAGCAGTACTTC. Translation: CATGGGESYEQYF.

This clonotype was detected ten times or more. The chain joins TRBV29-1 to TRBJ2-2, with unresolved D. The germline V gene has CDR1 SQVTM and CDR2 ANQGSEA. This CDR3 comprises 12 residues. Trimming shortened V by 7 bases and J by 8 bases, and 14 bases separated the two germline ends. The CDR3 DNA follows: TGCAGCGCTCCCCTAGGCACGGGGGAGCTGTTTTTT. As protein: CSAPLGTGELFF.

The chain has TRBV11-1 and TRBJ2-5; 11 bases are shared with TRBD1. The CDR3 length is 15 residues. J was trimmed by 3 bases and V by 5 bases; bases with no gene match: 5. CDR1 and CDR2 from the germline V gene are SGHAT and FQDESV (reference sequence). The CDR3 here is CASSLGQGAEETQYF. The CDR3 DNA sequence: TGTGCCAGCAGCCTCGGACAGGGGGCAGAAGAGACCCAGTACTTC.

In this sample, this clonotype turned up once. This clone may be a read error of a much larger clone one base away. The chain recombines TRBV5-1 with TRBJ2-1; D is uncertain. Trimming cost V 4 bases and J 6 bases, with 11 bases left between them. Germline assignment: CDR1 SGHRS and CDR2 YFSETQ. The CDR3 consists of 13 residues. The CDR3 nucleotides are TGCGCCAGCAGCCCCACGAACGTCAATGAGCAGTTCTTC. Protein sequence: CASSPTNVNEQFF.

This clonotype was found many times. The chain carries TRBV4-1 and TRBJ2-5; a weak D match, TRBD2 (6 bases). V was cut by 1 base and J by 7 bases, with 16 bases left in between. Germline V CDR1 and CDR2: MGHRA, YSYEKL. The CDR3 runs to 15 residues. CDR3 amino acids: CASSQAGTVEGTQYF. The CDR3 DNA follows: TGCGCCAGCAGCCAAGCCGGGACTGTCGAGGGGACCCAGTACTTC.

Details on this clonotype: This may arise from a read error, as a much more abundant clone is one base away. The chain uses TRBV7-9 and TRBJ1-4, with D uncertain. Germline loops: CDR1 SEHNR, CDR2 FQNEAQ (reference sequence). The CDR3 runs 15 residues. V dropped 0 bases and J dropped 1 base, with 6 bases sitting between them. CDR3 DNA: TGTGCCAGCAGCTTAGCGATGAGAACTAATGAAAAACTGTTTTTT. It yields the protein CASSLAMRTNEKLFF.

The chain employs TRBV27 and TRBJ1-1; 8 bases match TRBD1. Unmatched junction bases numbered 6, after V lost 6 bases and J lost 3 bases. The CDR3 is 14 residues long. Germline assignment: CDR1 MNHEY and CDR2 SMNVEV (reference sequence). The DNA for the CDR3 is TGTGCCAGCAGAGAGACAGGGGATCACACTGAAGCTTTCTTT. It translates to CASRETGDHTEAFF.

The genes are TRBV5-1 and TRBJ2-1; D not certain. The CDR3 length is 18 residues. Germline CDR1 reads SGHRS; CDR2 reads YFSETQ. The V end was cut by 4 bases, the J end by 0 bases, with 20 bases between. CDR3 bases: TGCGCCAGCAGCGACGGATTTCCTGATAGGAGCTCCTACAATGAGCAGTTCTTC. Its translation is CASSDGFPDRSSYNEQFF.

This clonotype was seen more than once but under ten times. The chain employs TRBV10-3 and TRBJ1-2, with D maybe TRBD1 (6 bases). CDR1 ENHRY and CDR2 SYGVKD come from the germline V gene. The CDR3 length is 15 residues. With 3 bases removed from V and 0 bases from J, the gap between germline ends came to 11 bases. CDR3 sequence: CAISDRDKPNYGYTF. CDR3 in DNA: TGTGCCATCAGTGATAGGGACAAGCCTAACTATGGCTACACCTTC.

This clonotype came up many times. The chain uses TRBV3-1 and TRBJ2-7; D unclear. V was shortened by 1 base and J by 3 bases, with 10 bases between the two germline ends. The CDR3 loop spans 14 amino acids. Germline V gives CDR1 LGHDT, CDR2 YNNKEL (reference sequence). Here the CDR3 reads CASSQGLGNYEQYF. The CDR3 DNA sequence: TGTGCCAGCAGCCAAGGCCTAGGGAACTACGAGCAGTACTTC.

As for this clonotype: A much larger clone is a single base away; this may be a read error. Likely a read error: the CDR3 ends without its conserved phenylalanine or tryptophan. The chain links TRBV7-3 to TRBJ2-1, with 10 bases lining up with TRBD2. With 3 bases clipped from V and 8 bases from J, the junction kept 7 bases outside the gene matches. Germline lookup yields CDR1 SGHTA and CDR2 FQGTGA. The CDR3 is made up of 15 amino acids. This CDR3 is CASSLGALAGDEQFL. The CDR3 DNA reads as TGTGCCAGCAGCTTGGGCGCCCTAGCGGGAGATGAGCAGTTCCTC.

On this clonotype itself: A much larger clonotype is one base distant, so this may be a read error. The CDR3 coding sequence is TGTGCCAGCAGCTTAGATTCTAGACAGGTTAATGAAAAACTGTTTTTT. Translation: CASSLDSRQVNEKLFF. The chain combines TRBV7-6 with TRBJ1-4; tentatively, D is TRBD1 (6 bases). Trimming removed 1 base at V and 4 bases at J, with 13 bases between. Germline V lookup: CDR1 SGHVS, CDR2 FNYEAQ. This CDR3 comprises 16 residues.

The chain couples TRBV9 to TRBJ1-1; D remains unclear. The CDR3 consists of 13 residues. Trimming shortened V by 2 bases and J by 3 bases, and 8 bases separated the two germline ends. CDR1 and CDR2 (germline): SGDLS, YYNGEE. The CDR3 region is CASSVGRYTEAFF. Written as DNA, the CDR3 is TGTGCCAGCAGCGTGGGGAGGTACACTGAAGCTTTCTTT.

The chain links TRBV12-3 or TRBV12-4 to TRBJ2-7; D ambiguous. Trimming shortened V by 4 bases and J by 7 bases, and 8 bases separated the two germline ends. The CDR3 loop spans 11 amino acids. CDR3 protein: CASSSSGEQYF. CDR3 bases: TGTGCCAGCAGTTCTAGTGGGGAGCAGTACTTC.

This clonotype was observed at least ten times. The chain recombines TRBV24-1 with TRBJ2-1; 7 nucleotides match TRBD2. Germline V gene data show CDR1 as KGHDR and CDR2 as SFDVKD. The CDR3 runs 16 residues. The V and J ends lost 1 base and 7 bases, in that order; junction bases with no gene match: 9. CDR3 sequence: CATSDLAGGSMNEQFF. The CDR3 nucleotides are TGTGCCACCAGTGATTTAGCGGGCGGGAGTATGAATGAGCAGTTCTTC.

This clonotype appeared many times. V is TRBV21-1 and J is TRBJ2-2; no DNA check was done on the table's D call, TRBD2. TRBV21-1 is tagged as a pseudogene. This CDR3 has 16 residues. CDR3 nucleotides: TGTGCCAGCAGCATGAGAAGGAGGGGAGACACCGGGGAGCTGTTTTTT. Amino acid sequence: CASSMRRRGDTGELFF.

Turning to this clonotype: A much larger clone lies a single base off, so this may be a read error. DNA of the CDR3: TGTGCCAGCAATGGGGAGATCGACCCCTACGAGCAGTACTTC. This encodes CASNGEIDPYEQYF. The chain employs TRBV6-6 and TRBJ2-7; weak D call: TRBD2 (5 bases). This CDR3 has 14 amino acids. Trimming took 7 bases from V and 2 from J, leaving 15 bases between them. Germline CDR1 is MNHNY and CDR2 is SVGAGI (reference sequence).

This clonotype was seen repeatedly, ten times or more. The chain is built from TRBV12-3 or TRBV12-4 and TRBJ2-3; perhaps D is TRBD1 or TRBD2 (5 bases each). Trimming took off 2 bases at V and 0 bases at J, with 6 bases between the two ends. CDR3 length: 14 amino acids. CDR3 sequence reads: CASSLWGSTDTQYF. In DNA, the CDR3 is TGTGCCAGCAGTTTATGGGGGAGCACAGATACGCAGTATTTT.

This clonotype was recorded a few times. The chain carries TRBV6-9 and TRBJ2-2; the D gene is possibly TRBD2 (5 bases). In germline, CDR1 is MNHGY, CDR2 SVAAGI. The CDR3 consists of 13 residues. With 11 bases removed from V and 0 bases from J, the gap between germline ends came to 10 bases. CDR3 bases: TGTGCCGCGGAGGACCCGAACACCGGGGAGCTGTTTTTT. Protein product: CAAEDPNTGELFF.

This sequence joins TRBV10-1 and TRBJ2-6, with no clear D. Germline V lookup: CDR1 WNHNN, CDR2 SYGVQD (reference sequence). V lost 0 bases and J lost 0, with 12 bases in between. There are 18 residues in the CDR3. CDR3: CASSESEILGSGANVLTF. Here the CDR3 DNA reads TGCGCCAGCAGTGAGTCGGAGATTTTGGGCTCTGGGGCCAACGTCCTGACTTTC.